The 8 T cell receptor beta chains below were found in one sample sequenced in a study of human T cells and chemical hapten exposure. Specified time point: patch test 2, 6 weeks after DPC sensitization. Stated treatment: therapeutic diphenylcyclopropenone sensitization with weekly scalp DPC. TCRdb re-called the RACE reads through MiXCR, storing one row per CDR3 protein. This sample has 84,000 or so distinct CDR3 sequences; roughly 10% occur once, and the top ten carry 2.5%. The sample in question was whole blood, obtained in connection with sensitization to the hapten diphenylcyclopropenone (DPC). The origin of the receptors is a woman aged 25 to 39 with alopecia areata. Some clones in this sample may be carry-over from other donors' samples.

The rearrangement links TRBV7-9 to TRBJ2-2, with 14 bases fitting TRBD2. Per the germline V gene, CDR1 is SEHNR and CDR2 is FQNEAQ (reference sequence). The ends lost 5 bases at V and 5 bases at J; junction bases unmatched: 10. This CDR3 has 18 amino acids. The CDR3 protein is CASSQGLAGGLGTGELFF. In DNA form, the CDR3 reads TGTGCCAGCAGCCAAGGACTAGCGGGAGGCCTGGGGACCGGGGAGCTGTTTTTT.

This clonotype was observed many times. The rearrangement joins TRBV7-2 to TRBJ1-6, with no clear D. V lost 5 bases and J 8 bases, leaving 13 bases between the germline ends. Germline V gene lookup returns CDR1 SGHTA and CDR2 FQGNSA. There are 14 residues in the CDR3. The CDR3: CASSQNMEYSPLHF. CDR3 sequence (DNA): TGTGCCAGCAGCCAAAACATGGAATATTCACCCCTCCACTTT.

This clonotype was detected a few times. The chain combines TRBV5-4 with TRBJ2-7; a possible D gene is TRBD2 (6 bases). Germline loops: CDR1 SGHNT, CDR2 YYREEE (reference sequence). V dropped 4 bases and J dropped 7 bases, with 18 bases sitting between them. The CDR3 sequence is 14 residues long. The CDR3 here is CASSRDFTNREQYF. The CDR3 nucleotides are TGTGCCAGCAGCCGGGACTTCACAAATAGAGAGCAGTACTTC.

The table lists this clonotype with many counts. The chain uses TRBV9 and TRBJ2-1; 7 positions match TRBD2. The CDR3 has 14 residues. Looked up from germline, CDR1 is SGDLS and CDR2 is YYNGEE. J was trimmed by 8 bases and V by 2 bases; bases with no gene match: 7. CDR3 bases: TGTGCCAGCAGCGTGGGAGGGATAAGGGATGAGCAGTTCTTC. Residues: CASSVGGIRDEQFF.

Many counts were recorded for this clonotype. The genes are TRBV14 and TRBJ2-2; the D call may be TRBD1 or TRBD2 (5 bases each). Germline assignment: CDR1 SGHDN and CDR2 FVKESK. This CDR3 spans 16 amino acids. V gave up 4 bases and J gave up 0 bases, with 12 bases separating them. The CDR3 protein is CASSLLRGTNTGELFF. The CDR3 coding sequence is TGTGCCAGCAGCCTGTTGAGGGGCACGAACACCGGGGAGCTGTTTTTT.

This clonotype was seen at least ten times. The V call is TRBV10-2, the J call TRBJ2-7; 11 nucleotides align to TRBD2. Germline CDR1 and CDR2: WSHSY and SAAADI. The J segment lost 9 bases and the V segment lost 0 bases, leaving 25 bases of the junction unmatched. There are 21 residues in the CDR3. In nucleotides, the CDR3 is TGCGCCAGCAGTGAGTCGGGGAATAGCGGGAGGGTGAGCTTACGCCGATTCCCGCAGTACTTC. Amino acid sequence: CASSESGNSGRVSLRRFPQYF.

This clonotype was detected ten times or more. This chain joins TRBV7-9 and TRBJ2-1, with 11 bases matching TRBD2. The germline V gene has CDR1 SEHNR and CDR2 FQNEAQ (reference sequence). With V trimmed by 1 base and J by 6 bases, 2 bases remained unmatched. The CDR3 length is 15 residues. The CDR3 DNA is TGTGCCAGCAGCTTAGTCGGACTAGCGGGCAATGAGCAGTTCTTC. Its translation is CASSLVGLAGNEQFF. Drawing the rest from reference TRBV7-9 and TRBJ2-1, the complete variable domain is DTGVSQNPRHKITKRGQNVTFRCDPISEHNRLYWYRQTLGQGPEFLTYFQNEAQLEKSRLLSDRFSAERPKGSFSTLEIQRTEQGDSAMYLCASSLVGLAGNEQFFGPGTRLTVL.

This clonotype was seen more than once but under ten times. CDR3 in DNA: TGTGCCAGCAGCGACGGACAGCGAAGATACTATGGCTACACCTTC. Protein product: CASSDGQRRYYGYTF. The chain recombines TRBV6-1 with TRBJ1-2, with D perhaps matching TRBD1 (6 bases). With 6 bases removed from V and 3 bases from J, the gap between germline ends came to 17 bases. The CDR3 covers 15 residues. Per germline, CDR1 MNHNS and CDR2 SASEGT.